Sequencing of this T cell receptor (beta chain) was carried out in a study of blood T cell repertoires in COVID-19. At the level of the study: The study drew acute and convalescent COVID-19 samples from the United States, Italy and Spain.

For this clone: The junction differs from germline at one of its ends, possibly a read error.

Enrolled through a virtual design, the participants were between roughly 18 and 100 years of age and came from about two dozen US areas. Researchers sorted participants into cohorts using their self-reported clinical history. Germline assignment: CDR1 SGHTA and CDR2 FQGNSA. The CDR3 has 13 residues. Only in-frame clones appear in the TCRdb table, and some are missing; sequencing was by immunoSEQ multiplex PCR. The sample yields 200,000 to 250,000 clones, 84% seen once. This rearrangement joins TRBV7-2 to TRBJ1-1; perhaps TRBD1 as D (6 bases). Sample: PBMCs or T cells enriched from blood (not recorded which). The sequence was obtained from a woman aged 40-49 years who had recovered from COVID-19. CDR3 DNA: TGTGCCAGCAGCTTACAGGGGAACCCTGAAGCTTTCTTT. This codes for CASSLQGNPEAFF.